A single sample gave rise to the 14 T cell receptor beta chains below, sequenced in a study of circulating and synovial CD4+ cells in juvenile arthritis. Some clones are missing from TCRdb's copy, which holds only in-frame ones; the method was immunoSEQ multiplex PCR. The sample shows about 33,000 clones, over 90% of them seen only once. Sequenced input: CD4+ T cells from blood. Source of these receptors: a human donor with juvenile idiopathic arthritis.

The V call is TRBV18, the J call TRBJ2-7; D may be TRBD2 (5 bases). This CDR3 spans 12 amino acids. The V end was cut by 2 bases, the J end by 3 bases, with 5 bases between. In germline, CDR1 is KGHSH, CDR2 LQKENI. CDR3 bases: TGTGCCAGCTCACCAGGAGGCTACGAGCAGTACTTC. Translating it yields CASSPGGYEQYF. Complete variable domain (other parts from reference TRBV18 and TRBJ2-7): NAGVMQNPRHLVRRRGQEARLRCSPMKGHSHVYWYRQLPEEGLKFMVYLQKENIIDESGMPKERFSAEFPKEGPSILRIQQVVRGDSAAYFCASSPGGYEQYFGPGTRLTVT.

The chain is built from TRBV9 and TRBJ2-1; 7 bases agree with TRBD1. With V trimmed by 0 bases and J by 2 bases, 2 bases remained unmatched. The CDR3 extends over 15 amino acids. The germline gives CDR1 SGDLS, CDR2 YYNGEE. This chain's CDR3 is CASSVVGTAYNEQFF. For the CDR3, the DNA is TGTGCCAGCAGCGTAGTCGGGACAGCCTACAATGAGCAGTTCTTC.

This chain joins TRBV18 and TRBJ1-4; 7 bases align to TRBD1. Losses at the gene ends were 1 base for V and 6 bases for J; bases not matched to a gene: 2. The germline CDR1 and CDR2 sequences are KGHSH and LQKENI. The CDR3 runs to 14 residues. CDR3 protein: CASSPQGADEKLFF. Here the CDR3 DNA reads TGTGCCAGCTCACCACAGGGGGCGGATGAAAAACTGTTTTTT.

V gene TRBV6-5 combines with J gene TRBJ2-5; 11 bases line up with TRBD2. Germline lookup yields CDR1 MNHEY and CDR2 SVGAGI. V shed 8 bases and J 1 base; nucleotides not matched to a gene: 6. The CDR3 runs to 15 residues. Written as DNA, the CDR3 is TGTGCCAGCCGACGGACTAGCGGGCCCCAAGAGACCCAGTACTTC. It yields the protein CASRRTSGPQETQYF.

The rearrangement links TRBV28 to TRBJ2-5, with D hard to call. V gave up 5 bases and J gave up 4 bases, with 14 bases separating them. Germline lookup yields CDR1 MDHEN and CDR2 SYDVKM. The CDR3 runs to 14 residues. The CDR3 nucleotides read TGTGCCAGCAGTCCCCGAAACAGAGCAGAGACCCAGTACTTC. It is translated as CASSPRNRAETQYF.

As to this clone: Mismatch with germline at one junction end may stem from a read error. The sample carries other DNA sequences with the same CDR3. J is TRBJ1-6 and V is TRBV7-2, with TRBD1 matching 7 bases. Per germline, CDR1 SGHTA and CDR2 FQGNSA. The CDR3 has 17 residues. CDR3 region: CASSLFPLTGNNSPLHF. In nucleotides, the CDR3 is TGTGCCAGCAGCTTATTTCCGTTGACAGGGAATAATTCCCCCCTCCACTTT. The whole variable domain, remainder taken from reference TRBV7-2 and TRBJ1-6, is GAGVSQSPSNKVTEKGKDVELRCDPISGHTALYWYRQSLGQGLEFLIYFQGNSAPDKSGLPSDRFSAERTGGSVSTLTIQRTQQEDSAVYLCASSLFPLTGNNSPLHFGNGTRLTVT.

The chain carries TRBV5-4 and TRBJ2-1, with 13 bases identical to TRBD2. From germline, CDR1 is SGHNT and CDR2 YYREEE (reference sequence). Trimming at V came to 4 bases and at J to 2 bases, leaving 12 bases not matched to a gene. There are 19 residues in the CDR3. Written as DNA, the CDR3 is TGTGCCAGCAGCCCGAAAGGACTAGCGGGAGACAAGACCTACAATGAGCAGTTCTTC. Its protein is CASSPKGLAGDKTYNEQFF.

The chain combines TRBV6-1 with TRBJ2-5; D is perhaps TRBD2 (6 bases). The closer fit of TRBJ2-7 to the DNA end suggests the J call may be wrong. The CDR3 consists of 11 residues. Germline loops: CDR1 MNHNS, CDR2 SASEGT. CDR3 nucleotides: TGTGCCAGCACCGGAGCGGGCGAGCAGTACTTC. As protein: CASTGAGEQYF.

The V call is TRBV10-1, the J call TRBJ2-2; D is possibly TRBD1 (6 bases). The V gene's germline CDR1 is WNHNN and CDR2 SYGVQD (reference sequence). CDR3 length: 17 amino acids. Trimming cost V 1 base and J 0 bases, with 12 bases left between them. DNA of the CDR3: TGCGCCAGCAGTGAGTTTCCGGACAGATCGAACACCGGGGAGCTGTTTTTT. As protein: CASSEFPDRSNTGELFF.

The chain couples TRBV5-1 to TRBJ1-5; tentatively, D is TRBD1 (5 bases). Germline V lookup: CDR1 SGHRS, CDR2 YFSETQ. CDR3 length equals 15 residues. The ends were cut back, 0 bases at V and 2 bases at J, with 9 bases in the middle. The CDR3 bases are TGCGCCAGCAGCTTGGAGGGGATAGGCAATCAGCCCCAGCATTTT. The encoded protein is CASSLEGIGNQPQHF. Looking up the rest from reference TRBV5-1 and TRBJ1-5 gives the full variable domain: KAGVTQTPRYLIKTRGQQVTLSCSPISGHRSVSWYQQTPGQGLQFLFEYFSETQRNKGNFPGRFSGRQFSNSRSEMNVSTLELGDSALYLCASSLEGIGNQPQHFGDGTRLSIL.

The rearrangement links TRBV7-9 to TRBJ1-3, with D uncertain. There are 13 residues in the CDR3. Germline V gene lookup returns CDR1 SEHNR and CDR2 FQNEAQ (reference sequence). The V end lost 1 base, the J end lost 7 bases, and 8 bases lay between the germline ends. CDR3 coding DNA: TGTGCCAGCAGCTTAGGAGCCGGGAACACCATATATTTT. Translating it yields CASSLGAGNTIYF.

This clone appeared once. V usage is TRBV7-9 and J usage is TRBJ2-1; 16 bases are shared with TRBD2. This CDR3 has 15 amino acids. With 6 bases clipped from V and 9 bases from J, the junction kept 5 bases outside the gene matches. From germline, CDR1 is SEHNR and CDR2 FQNEAQ (reference sequence). CDR3 protein: CASRGTSGGVSEQFF. CDR3 coding DNA: TGTGCCAGCAGGGGGACTAGCGGGGGGGTCAGTGAGCAGTTCTTC.

This chain joins TRBV5-4 and TRBJ2-7; a possible D gene is TRBD1 (5 bases). The CDR3 is 16 amino acids. V was clipped by 2 bases and J by 5 bases, with 20 bases between them. Germline V gives CDR1 SGHNT, CDR2 YYREEE (reference sequence). The CDR3 spells CASSFGAQGPQHEQYF. CDR3 sequence (DNA): TGTGCCAGCAGCTTCGGAGCCCAGGGCCCCCAGCACGAGCAGTACTTC. The full variable domain, its missing parts supplied by reference TRBV5-4 and TRBJ2-7, is ETGVTQSPTHLIKTRGQQVTLRCSSQSGHNTVSWYQQALGQGPQFIFQYYREEENGRGNFPPRFSGLQFPNYSSELNVNALELDDSALYLCASSFGAQGPQHEQYFGPGTRLTVT.

Comment on this clone: The junction departs from germline at one end; a sequencing error may be responsible. The J gene is TRBJ1-2, the V gene TRBV6-4, with no clear D. Germline V gene data show CDR1 as MRHNA and CDR2 as SNTAGT. CDR3 length: 12 residues. The CDR3 bases are TGTGCCGGCAGTGGGTACAGCTATGGCTACACCTTC. The encoded protein is CAGSGYSYGYTF.